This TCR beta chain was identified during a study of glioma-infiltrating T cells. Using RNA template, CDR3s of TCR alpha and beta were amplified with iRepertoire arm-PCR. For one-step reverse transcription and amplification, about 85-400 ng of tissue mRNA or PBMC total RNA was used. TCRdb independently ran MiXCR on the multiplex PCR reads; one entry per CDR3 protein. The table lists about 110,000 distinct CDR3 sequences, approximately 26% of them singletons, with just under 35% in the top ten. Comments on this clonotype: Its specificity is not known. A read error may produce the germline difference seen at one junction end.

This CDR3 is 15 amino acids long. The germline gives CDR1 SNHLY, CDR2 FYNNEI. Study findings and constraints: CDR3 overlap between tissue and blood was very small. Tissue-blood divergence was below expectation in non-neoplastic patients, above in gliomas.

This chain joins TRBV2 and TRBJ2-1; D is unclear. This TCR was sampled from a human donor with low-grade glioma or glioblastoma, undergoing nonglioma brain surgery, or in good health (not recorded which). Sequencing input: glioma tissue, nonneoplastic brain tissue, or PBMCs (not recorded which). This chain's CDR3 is CDSTKGSWLYNEQFF. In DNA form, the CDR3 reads TGTGACAGCACGAAGGGTAGCTGGCTGTACAATGAGCAGTTCTTC.